Listed below are T cell receptor beta chains from one sample, sequenced in a study of blood T cell repertoires in COVID-19. Profiling relied on immunoSEQ multiplex PCR, and the TCRdb table lists in-frame clones only, not all of them. In the table there are about 670,000 clones, around 89% of which are singletons. Sequenced input: peripheral blood. The receptor set was obtained from a woman aged 18 to 35 with acute or convalescent COVID-19. Both conserved end residues are part of each CDR3. D genes are given only for firm matches. Only part of the rows carry a size: once, few, many, or a class if the clone is expanded.

TRBD1,15,TRBJ1-2,-,TRBV11-2,CASSLGGTGNYGYTF,TGTGCCAGCAGCTTAGGAGGGACAGGGAACTATGGCTACACCTTC
-,15,TRBJ2-7,-,TRBV6-5,CASSYSGGSSYEQYF,TGTGCCAGCAGTTACTCGGGGGGAAGCTCCTACGAGCAGTACTTC
-,17,TRBJ2-1,-,TRBV4-2,CASSHVGGEGGYNEQFF,TGTGCCAGCAGCCATGTCGGAGGGGAGGGGGGCTACAATGAGCAGTTCTTC
TRBD1,17,TRBJ2-3,-,TRBV11-2,CASSYGQGGVITDTQYF,TGTGCCAGCAGCTACGGACAGGGAGGAGTAATCACAGATACGCAGTATTTT
TRBD2,16,TRBJ2-1,once,TRBV5-1,CASSLAKTSGWYEQFF,TGCGCCAGCAGCTTGGCCAAAACTAGCGGGTGGTATGAGCAGTTCTTC
TRBD1,15,TRBJ2-7,-,TRBV11-2,CASSSGTASSYEQYF,TGTGCCAGCAGCTCAGGGACAGCTAGCTCCTACGAGCAGTACTTC
TRBD1,16,TRBJ1-5,-,TRBV5-6,CASSIGTGGGREPQHF,TGTGCCAGCAGCATCGGGACAGGGGGAGGAAGGGAGCCCCAGCATTTT
-,15,TRBJ1-3,-,TRBV5-1,CASSRDDSSGNTIYF,TGCGCCAGCAGCCGAGACGACAGCTCTGGAAACACCATATATTTT
TRBD2,15,TRBJ2-3,-,TRBV5-1,CASSSGSGNTDTQYF,TGCGCCAGCAGCTCAGGTAGCGGGAACACAGATACGCAGTATTTT
-,16,TRBJ1-2,-,TRBV20-1,CSASPRSGDANYGYTF,TGCAGTGCTAGTCCTCGGTCGGGGGACGCTAACTATGGCTACACCTTC
-,11,TRBJ1-2,-,TRBV6-5,CASSGSYGYTF,TGTGCCAGCTCGGGTTCTTATGGCTACACCTTC
-,14,TRBJ1-3,-,TRBV30,CAWSEGTIGNTIYF,TGTGCCTGGAGTGAAGGGACTATTGGAAACACCATATATTTT
TRBD1,15,TRBJ2-4,-,TRBV28,CASSPRQGAKNIQYF,TGTGCCAGCAGTCCCCGACAGGGGGCCAAAAACATTCAGTACTTC
TRBD1,15,TRBJ1-5,-,TRBV6-2/TRBV6-3,CASSPTGEGNQPQHF,TGTGCCAGCAGCCCAACAGGGGAGGGCAATCAGCCCCAGCATTTT
TRBD1,16,TRBJ1-2,-,TRBV5-6,CASSLVSGTGVYGYTF,TGTGCCAGCAGCTTGGTGTCGGGGACAGGGGTCTATGGCTACACCTTC
-,13,TRBJ2-3,-,TRBV24-1,CATSDVRSDTQYF,TGTGCCACCAGTGATGTCAGGTCAGATACGCAGTATTTT
-,11,TRBJ1-1,once,TRBV19,CASDTYTEAFF,TGTGCCAGTGACACTTACACTGAAGCTTTCTTT
TRBD1,14,TRBJ2-7,-,TRBV7-6,CASSGGTGPYEQYF,TGTGCCAGCAGCGGCGGGACAGGACCCTACGAGCAGTACTTC
TRBD1,15,TRBJ1-1,-,TRBV5-6,CASSLQGALNTEAFF,TGTGCCAGCAGCTTGCAGGGGGCGTTGAACACTGAAGCTTTCTTT
TRBD2,15,TRBJ2-3,-,TRBV6-6,CASSYASGFTDTQYF,TGTGCCAGCAGTTACGCTAGCGGGTTCACAGATACGCAGTATTTT
-,12,TRBJ2-7,once,TRBV27,CASSLAGVEQYF,TGTGCCAGCAGTTTAGCAGGGGTCGAGCAGTACTTC
-,14,TRBJ2-2,-,TRBV30,CAWSVRHNTGELFF,TGTGCCTGGAGTGTACGACACAACACCGGGGAGCTGTTTTTT
TRBD2,15,TRBJ2-5,-,TRBV19,CASSMDPGTSKTQYF,TGTGCCAGTAGTATGGACCCAGGGACTAGCAAGACCCAGTACTTC
-,11,TRBJ2-7,-,TRBV2,CASEGNYEQYF,TGTGCCAGCGAGGGTAACTACGAGCAGTACTTC
-,15,TRBJ1-3,-,TRBV9,CASSPREERGNTIYF,TGTGCCAGCAGCCCCAGGGAGGAGAGGGGAAACACCATATATTTT
TRBD1,16,TRBJ1-3,-,TRBV7-2,CASSPRQGALGNTIYF,TGTGCCAGCAGCCCCCGACAGGGGGCGCTTGGAAACACCATATATTTT
TRBD1,16,TRBJ1-1,-,TRBV2,CASREWDRVGNTEAFF,TGTGCCAGCCGCGAGTGGGACAGGGTGGGGAACACTGAAGCTTTCTTT
TRBD1,17,TRBJ1-1,-,TRBV4-3,CASSQDRWTGVNTEAFF,TGCGCCAGCAGCCAAGATAGGTGGACAGGGGTGAACACTGAAGCTTTCTTT
TRBD2,16,TRBJ2-1,-,TRBV2,CASSEVRGGPDREQFF,TGTGCCAGCAGTGAAGTGCGGGGGGGCCCGGACAGGGAGCAGTTCTTC
-,14,TRBJ1-1,-,TRBV7-6,CASSQDRLNTEAFF,TGTGCCAGCAGCCAGGACAGATTGAACACTGAAGCTTTCTTT
-,15,TRBJ2-7,-,TRBV2,CASIPSGVMGYEQYF,TGTGCCAGCATTCCGTCTGGAGTAATGGGCTACGAGCAGTACTTC
-,14,TRBJ1-2,-,TRBV18,CASSPLRSGYGYTF,TGTGCCAGCTCACCTCTCAGGTCAGGCTATGGCTACACCTTC
TRBD2,17,TRBJ2-2,-,TRBV7-3,CASSPKAGGLGTGELFF,TGTGCCAGCAGCCCCAAGGCGGGGGGGCTCGGCACCGGGGAGCTGTTTTTT
-,15,TRBJ2-6,-,TRBV9,CASSVRESGANVLTF,TGTGCCAGCAGCGTACGGGAGTCTGGGGCCAACGTCCTGACTTTC
-,14,TRBJ1-5,-,TRBV6-1,CASSESGANQPQHF,TGTGCCAGCAGTGAGTCAGGGGCCAATCAGCCCCAGCATTTT
-,14,TRBJ1-1,few,TRBV18,CASSPQGSATEAFF,TGTGCCAGCTCACCCCAGGGTTCGGCCACTGAAGCTTTCTTT
-,16,TRBJ1-2,-,TRBV2,CASSPNRVGGEYGYTF,TGTGCCAGCAGTCCGAACAGGGTCGGAGGAGAATATGGCTACACCTTC
-,14,TRBJ2-2,once,TRBV11-2,CASSVTVNTGELFF,TGTGCCAGCAGCGTGACAGTGAACACCGGGGAGCTGTTTTTT
-,18,TRBJ1-6,-,TRBV11-2,CASSQGRGRSVTRSPLHF,TGTGCCAGCAGCCAAGGGCGGGGCAGAAGTGTCACACGCTCACCCCTCCACTTT
-,16,TRBJ1-4,-,TRBV4-1,CASSQSPQGPGEKLFF,TGCGCCAGCAGCCAAAGTCCGCAGGGGCCAGGGGAAAAACTGTTTTTT